This is a list of T cell receptor beta chains from one sample in a study of T cell repertoires in cytomegalovirus infection. TCRdb recomputed calls from the reads with MiXCR, one row per CDR3 protein. The sample has about 400,000 distinct CDR3 sequences, around 18% seen once; the top ten hold around 9.3%. Source material: PBMCs. Receptor source: a human donor in good health (CMV status not recorded). Some clones in this sample may be carry-over from other donors' samples. Both conserved end residues are part of each CDR3.

CASSWPGGAPYF,TRBJ2-3,TRBV7-2
CASSSRRQARADTQYF,TRBJ2-3,TRBV5-1
CASSLSLEQPQHF,TRBJ1-5,TRBV4-1
CASSDRDAGELFF,TRBJ2-2,TRBV2
CASSPPGWDRDEQFF,TRBJ2-1,TRBV5-6
CASSLLSDRPSYEQYF,TRBJ2-7,TRBV7-2
CASSQETGRHVGYTF,TRBJ1-2,TRBV4-3
CASSFGLIAYNSPLHF,TRBJ1-6,TRBV7-9
CASSLLIGGTEAFF,TRBJ1-1,TRBV7-8
CASSLGKLGEQFF,TRBJ2-1,TRBV7-2
CASSPTPPSGANVLTF,TRBJ2-6,TRBV18
CASSEQQTQETQYF,TRBJ2-5,TRBV2
CSARPRILGYTF,TRBJ1-2,TRBV20-1
CASSFGDGNQPQHF,TRBJ1-5,TRBV28
CASSVPGGMSYEQYF,TRBJ2-7,TRBV11-2